This T cell receptor beta chain was recorded in a study of blood T cells in healthy people across ages. Germline CDR1 reads LGHDT; CDR2 reads YNNKEL (reference sequence). This CDR3 has 15 residues. J gave up 4 bases and V 2 bases, and 4 bases lay outside the gene matches. With a J-beta primer mix and a sample-barcoded 5' primer, a second PCR ran about 7 to 11 cycles. Each cDNA molecule was tagged by a template-switch adaptor that had 12 random nucleotides. TCRdb called the 5' RACE reads again in MiXCR, with one record for every CDR3 protein. The sample lists hundreds of thousands of distinct CDR3 sequences, around 24% occurring once. The same sample was also used in a study of T cells of mothers and their children. From that paper: The donor cohort consisted of a few healthy Caucasian mothers and their six children.

The origin of this receptor is a boy between 10 and 17 years old in good health. The chain carries TRBV3-1 and TRBJ1-3, with 8 bases aligning to TRBD1. Material: blood. Written as DNA, the CDR3 is TGTGCCAGCAGCCAACAGGGGACAGGAGGAAACACCATATATTTT. Residues: CASSQQGTGGNTIYF.